A selection of T cell receptor beta chains follows, all from one sample in a study of T cell changes during pregnancy in multiple sclerosis. The method was immunoSEQ multiplex PCR; TCRdb's version includes in-frame clones alone and lacks a portion of them. The sample contains tens of thousands of clones, over 80% of which appear only once. Sequenced material: CD8+ T cells from peripheral blood mononuclear cells, taken in the third trimester of pregnancy. These receptors came from a female donor in good health, enrolled as a control in a pregnancy study. CDR3s leave out the opening cysteine and the closing phenylalanine or tryptophan.

CDR3 protein	V gene	J gene
ASSVSRLINYGYT	TRBV9	TRBJ1-2
SGGQLTDTQY	TRBV29-1	TRBJ2-3
ASSATGAIGPYNEQF	TRBV19	TRBJ2-1
ASGFETGSETQY	TRBV12-5	TRBJ2-5
ASSDSKLAGTNNEQF	TRBV6-4	TRBJ2-1
ASSIRQGGRDRDQPQH	TRBV19	TRBJ1-5
ASSQFWDSPHSGNTIY	TRBV4-3	TRBJ1-3
ATAGQGHTEAF	TRBV15	TRBJ1-1
ASSPDRTGGIMNTEAF	TRBV19	TRBJ1-1
ASSVGSNSPLH	TRBV9	TRBJ1-6
ASSLARGKQETQY	TRBV7-8	TRBJ2-5
ASSQDRSGGSDTEAF	TRBV4-3	TRBJ1-1
ASSLGQASGYT	TRBV5-8	TRBJ1-2
ASSQGFPGEQY	TRBV14	TRBJ2-7
ASSFGLDEQY	TRBV7-2	TRBJ2-7
ASSQGLPGQGGNEQF	TRBV4-3	TRBJ2-1
ASSVWTGGSYNEQF	TRBV9	TRBJ2-1
ASRTSGGAGTQY	TRBV27	TRBJ2-3
ASSLGTNYGYT	TRBV25-1	TRBJ1-2
ASDPGNTEAF	TRBV6-6	TRBJ1-1
ASSLEKILAGGLYNEQF	TRBV5-4	TRBJ2-1
ASGLVRDTLYGYT	TRBV12-5	TRBJ1-2
ASSQEAGPSILYGYT	TRBV4-2	TRBJ1-2
ASSLLGAGGSYNEQF	TRBV4-3	TRBJ2-1
ASSLEEAENSPLH	TRBV5-5	TRBJ1-6